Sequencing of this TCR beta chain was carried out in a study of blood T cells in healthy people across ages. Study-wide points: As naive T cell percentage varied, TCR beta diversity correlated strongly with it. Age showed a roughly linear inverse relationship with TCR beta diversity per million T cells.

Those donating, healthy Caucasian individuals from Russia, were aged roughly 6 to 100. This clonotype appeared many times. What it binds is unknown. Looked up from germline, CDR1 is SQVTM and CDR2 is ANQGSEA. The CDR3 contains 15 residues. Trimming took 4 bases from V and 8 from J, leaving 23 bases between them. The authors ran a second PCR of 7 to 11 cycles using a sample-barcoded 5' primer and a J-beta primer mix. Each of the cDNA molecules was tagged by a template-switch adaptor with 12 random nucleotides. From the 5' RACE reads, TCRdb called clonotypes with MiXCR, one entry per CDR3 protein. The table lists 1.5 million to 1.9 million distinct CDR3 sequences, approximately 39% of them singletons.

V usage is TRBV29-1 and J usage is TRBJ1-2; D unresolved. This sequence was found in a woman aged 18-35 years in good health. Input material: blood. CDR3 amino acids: CSVGTETTITMGYTF. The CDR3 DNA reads TGCAGCGTTGGGACGGAGACCACTATAACTATGGGCTACACCTTC. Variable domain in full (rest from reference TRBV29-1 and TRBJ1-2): SAVISQKPSRDICQRGTSLTIQCQVDSQVTMMFWYRQQPGQSLTLIATANQGSEATYESGFVIDKFPISRPNLTFSTLTVSNMSPEDSSIYLCSVGTETTITMGYTFGSGTRLTVV.